This T cell receptor (beta chain) was sequenced in a study of blood T cell repertoires in COVID-19. Looking at the study overall: PBMCs, B-cell-depleted T cells, or T cells were the source of the cDNA or gDNA that made up the material.

As originally analysed: Amplification of reference gene primers was used by the study to estimate nucleated cell counts. Data came from immunoSEQ multiplex PCR; TCRdb stores just in-frame clones and leaves some out. The DNA gave D and trimming, while V, J and clone size come from that table. This table has approximately 71,000 clones, 90% appearing once. This receptor was identified in a woman younger than 30 with acute or convalescent COVID-19. The sequenced sample consisted of peripheral blood.

The CDR3 coding sequence is TGTGCCAGCAGCCTCCGGGACAGGGACCCAACAGGCGCTGAAGCTTTCTTT. Protein sequence: CASSLRDRDPTGAEAFF. V and J are TRBV14 and TRBJ1-1, with TRBD1 matching over 9 bases. Germline CDR1 is SGHDN and CDR2 is FVKESK. The CDR3 totals 17 residues. The trim removed 4 bases at V and 6 bases at J, leaving 15 bases unmatched.